This TCR beta chain was captured in a study of cytomegalovirus exposure and HLA in healthy donors. Primers: 60 Vbeta forward and 13 Jbeta reverse. TCRdb keeps only in-frame clones here, not all; method: immunoSEQ multiplex PCR. The table lists about 140,000 clones, about four fifths of them singletons. Sequencing used PBMCs. The TCR sequence derives from a man aged 25 to 40 in good health.

CDR3 sequence: CASSPGQGGVNTEAFF. Here the CDR3 DNA reads TGTGCCAGCAGCCCGGGACAGGGGGGGGTGAACACTGAAGCTTTCTTT. This sequence joins TRBV7-3 and TRBJ1-1; the match to TRBD1 covers 11 bases. This CDR3 is 16 amino acids long. With 5 bases clipped from V and 0 bases from J, the junction kept 5 bases outside the gene matches. Germline V gene sequence: CDR1 SGHTA, CDR2 FQGTGA.